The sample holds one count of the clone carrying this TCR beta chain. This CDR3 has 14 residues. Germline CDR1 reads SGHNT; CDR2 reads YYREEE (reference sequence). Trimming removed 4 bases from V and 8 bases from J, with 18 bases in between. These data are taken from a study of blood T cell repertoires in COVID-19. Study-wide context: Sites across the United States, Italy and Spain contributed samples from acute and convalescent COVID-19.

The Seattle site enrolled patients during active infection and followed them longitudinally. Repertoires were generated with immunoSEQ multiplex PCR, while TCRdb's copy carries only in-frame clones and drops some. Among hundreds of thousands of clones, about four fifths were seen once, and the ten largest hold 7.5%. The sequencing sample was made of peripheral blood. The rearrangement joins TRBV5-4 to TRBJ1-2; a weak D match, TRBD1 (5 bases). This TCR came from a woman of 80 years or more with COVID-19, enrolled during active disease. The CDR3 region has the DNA TGTGCCAGCAGCCCCTCGGGGGGGGTCAGCGGCTACACCTTC. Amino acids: CASSPSGGVSGYTF.